This T cell receptor beta chain stems from a study of T cells in Graves' hyperthyroidism and ophthalmopathy. Overall study results and limits: A model built on 13 V-J features separated ophthalmopathy from stable hyperthyroidism.

This clonotype was seen ten or more times. Its antigen remains unknown. Authors of the study amplified TCR beta CDR3 regions from RNA transcripts. Using the HTBI primer set, a first-round RT-PCR was run on the TCR CDR3. TCRdb used MiXCR to reprocess the multiplex PCR reads, holding one entry per CDR3 protein. Of hundreds of thousands of distinct CDR3 sequences listed, roughly 14% are singletons. Trimming stripped 5 bases from V and 0 bases from J, with 6 bases between. The CDR3 loop spans 13 amino acids. Germline lookup yields CDR1 KGHDR and CDR2 SFDVKD. The sequenced sample was blood. The sequence derives from a man between 18 and 35 years old with Graves' ophthalmopathy. The chain is built from TRBV24-1 and TRBJ1-2; D remains ambiguous. The CDR3 DNA reads TGTGCCACCAGTGGAACAACTAACTATGGCTACACCTTC. It specifies CATSGTTNYGYTF.